The clone carrying this T cell receptor beta chain has at least ten counts. Its antigen is currently unknown. The data belong to a study of T-cell reconstitution after alpha-beta-depleted transplantation in children. General observations from the study: At around two months after transplant, the alpha-beta T cells were reportedly derived from several hundred expanded clones that came from non-depleted graft cells. Some patients' high day-60 TCRbeta diversity was attributed to recipient cells surviving conditioning.

Unique molecular identifiers were incorporated when the TCRbeta library was constructed. TCRdb called the PCR reads again in MiXCR, with one record for every CDR3 protein. Of under 300,000 distinct CDR3 sequences in the sample, approximately 10% were seen once. This clonotype originated in a male patient aged 2 to 9 who had a stem cell transplant for chronic granulomatous disease, so the T cells may come from the graft donor. The material sequenced was peripheral blood, taken 180 days after TCRalphabeta/CD19-depleted stem cell transplant.

The CDR3 nucleotides are TGTGCCAGCAGCTTAGTGGACAGGGATAGCAATCAGCCCCAGCATTTT. Amino acid sequence: CASSLVDRDSNQPQHF. The chain combines TRBV7-8 with TRBJ1-5; TRBD1 agrees at 8 bases. Germline V gene lookup returns CDR1 SGHVS and CDR2 FQNEAQ. The CDR3 is 16 amino acids. Trimming cost V 1 base and J 0 bases; bases outside gene matches: 2.